Given below is one T cell receptor beta chain in context. The V gene's germline CDR1 is MDHEN and CDR2 SYDVKM. CDR3 length: 13 amino acids. V was clipped by 6 bases and J by 2 bases, with 11 bases between them. As handled by the study authors: Reference gene primer amplification yielded estimated nucleated cell counts. TCRdb keeps only in-frame clones here, not all; method: immunoSEQ multiplex PCR. The V and J calls and clone size were taken over from that table, and D and trimming were inferred from the DNA. The data show some 190,000 clones, roughly 90% seen once. These data come from a study of blood T cell repertoires in COVID-19. About the study: The origin of the acute and convalescent COVID-19 samples was the United States, Italy and Spain. From T cells, B-cell-depleted T cells, or PBMCs came the material, which was cDNA or gDNA.

The clonotype comes from a woman between 35 and 50 years old who had recovered from COVID-19. The sample comprised peripheral blood. The chain combines TRBV28 with TRBJ2-7; perhaps TRBD2 as D (5 bases). The CDR3 spells CASSRTRPYEQYF. CDR3 nucleotides: TGTGCCAGCAGCCGCACTAGGCCCTACGAGCAGTACTTC.